The 28 T cell receptor beta chains listed next were all sequenced from one sample in a study of T cell responses to AZD1222 COVID-19 vaccine. TCRdb's copy holds only in-frame clones and misses some; the assay was immunoSEQ multiplex PCR. The repertoire holds tens of thousands of clones, with about 90% as singletons. The material was peripheral blood, obtained on day 0 of MenACWY control vaccination. The receptor set was obtained from an adult in good health.

This chain connects TRBV24-1 to TRBJ2-3, with 8 bases matching TRBD1. CDR1 is KGHDR and CDR2 is SFDVKD in the germline V gene. V lost 6 bases, J lost 5 bases, and 9 bases stayed unmatched. The length of the CDR3 is 15 residues. Written as DNA, the CDR3 is TGTGCCACCAGTAGAAGGACAGGGATTCAAGATACGCAGTATTTT. Its protein is CATSRRTGIQDTQYF.

The chain links TRBV9 to TRBJ1-2, with a weak D call TRBD1 (5 bases). Trimming took off 4 bases at V and 2 bases at J, with 9 bases between the two ends. Germline V lookup: CDR1 SGDLS, CDR2 YYNGEE. The CDR3 runs to 13 residues. The CDR3 loop is CASSPWDNYGYTF. The CDR3 bases are TGTGCCAGCAGCCCGTGGGACAACTATGGCTACACCTTC.

J is TRBJ2-3 and V is TRBV4-2, with TRBD1 as a possible D gene (5 bases). Germline CDR1 and CDR2: LGHNA and YNFKEQ. V lost 4 bases to trimming and J lost 6 bases, with 17 bases between them. The CDR3 is 15 residues long. This chain's CDR3 is CASSLQVLHEDTQYF. The CDR3 coding sequence is TGTGCCAGCAGCCTACAGGTCCTACACGAGGATACGCAGTATTTT.

The gene calls are TRBV5-1 and TRBJ2-2; D possibly corresponds to TRBD1 (6 bases). The ends were cut back, 2 bases at V and 3 bases at J, with 11 bases in the middle. This CDR3 region has 15 residues. Germline V gene data show CDR1 as SGHRS and CDR2 as YFSETQ. The CDR3 coding sequence is TGCGCCAGCAGCTTACCGGGACAATACACCGGGGAGCTGTTTTTT. Translating gives CASSLPGQYTGELFF.

The V gene is TRBV6-5, the J gene TRBJ1-6; 10 positions match TRBD1. V lost 2 bases to trimming and J lost 7 bases; unmatched junction nucleotides: 2. The CDR3 spans 15 residues. Germline CDR1 is MNHEY and CDR2 is SVGAGI. As DNA, the CDR3 is TGTGCCAGCAGTTACGGGACAGGGGAGAATTCACCCCTCCACTTT. Protein product: CASSYGTGENSPLHF.

The V call is TRBV5-8, the J call TRBJ1-1; no clear D. Per the germline V gene, CDR1 is SGHTS and CDR2 is YDEGEE. This CDR3 region has 14 residues. V was clipped by 4 bases and J by 0 bases, with 10 bases between them. CDR3 DNA sequence: TGTGCCAGCAGCGGCGGGTTCATGAACACTGAAGCTTTCTTT. Translating it yields CASSGGFMNTEAFF.

V gene TRBV5-6 combines with J gene TRBJ1-3; 9 positions match TRBD1. This CDR3 has 15 amino acids. Germline assignment: CDR1 SGHDT and CDR2 YYEEEE. V lost 4 bases, J lost 4 bases, and 6 bases stayed unmatched. CDR3 protein: CASSGAGTGGNTIYF. The CDR3, as DNA: TGTGCCAGCAGCGGCGCCGGGACAGGGGGAAACACCATATATTTT.

The chain uses TRBV5-1 and TRBJ1-3; possibly TRBD1 for D (5 bases). Germline V gene sequence: CDR1 SGHRS, CDR2 YFSETQ. V gave up 0 bases and J gave up 0 bases, with 7 bases separating them. The CDR3 covers 15 residues. The CDR3 DNA sequence: TGCGCCAGCAGCTTGGGACAGAGCTCTGGAAACACCATATATTTT. This encodes CASSLGQSSGNTIYF.

V gene TRBV2 combines with J gene TRBJ1-2; possible D gene TRBD1, 5 bases. V gave up 5 bases and J gave up 8 bases, with 15 bases separating them. This CDR3 has 13 amino acids. Germline values: CDR1 SNHLY, CDR2 FYNNEI. The CDR3 region has the DNA TGTGCCAGCAGTTATTCTGGGGACTCGGGCTACACCTTC. Translating it yields CASSYSGDSGYTF.

The V and J genes are TRBV6-5 and TRBJ1-4, with TRBD1 identical over 7 bases. Germline CDR1 and CDR2: MNHEY and SVGAGI. J gave up 4 bases and V 6 bases, and 5 bases lay outside the gene matches. The CDR3 is 14 amino acids. The CDR3 loop is CASRYRDSNEKLFF. CDR3 sequence (DNA): TGTGCCAGCAGATACCGGGACAGTAATGAAAAACTGTTTTTT.

This rearrangement joins TRBV5-6 to TRBJ1-2, with TRBD1 identical over 8 bases. The CDR3 is made up of 19 amino acids. V gave up 4 bases and J gave up 3 bases; unmatched junction bases: 20. In germline, CDR1 is SGHDT, CDR2 YYEEEE. The CDR3 is CASSNPPGQVTLLDYGYTF. CDR3 sequence (DNA): TGTGCCAGCAGCAACCCTCCGGGACAGGTGACATTGTTAGACTATGGCTACACCTTC.

This clone has just one count. CDR3 nucleotides: TGTGCCAGCACCCCGGGGACCGCTCCGTTCTTC. Protein sequence: CASTPGTAPFF. The chain links TRBV7-9 to TRBJ2-1; D is possibly TRBD1 or TRBD2 (5 bases each). The CDR3 is 11 residues long. Trimming stripped 7 bases from V and 15 bases from J, with 16 bases between. Germline assignment: CDR1 SEHNR and CDR2 FQNEAQ (reference sequence). Using reference TRBV7-9 and TRBJ2-1 for the parts outside the CDR3, the full variable domain is DTGVSQNPRHKITKRGQNVTFRCDPISEHNRLYWYRQTLGQGPEFLTYFQNEAQLEKSRLLSDRFSAERPKGSFSTLEIQRTEQGDSAMYLCASTPGTAPFFGPGTRLTVL.

J is TRBJ2-3 and V is TRBV11-2; D not resolved. V was trimmed by 3 bases and J by 2 bases, leaving 6 bases between them. CDR3 size: 13 residues. Germline V gives CDR1 SGHAT, CDR2 FQNNGV. For the CDR3, the DNA is TGTGCCAGCAGCTTTGTTGCCACAGATACGCAGTATTTT. This gives the protein CASSFVATDTQYF.

The chain couples TRBV19 to TRBJ2-7, with a tentative D call TRBD2 (5 bases). Germline assignment: CDR1 LNHDA and CDR2 SQIVND (reference sequence). V was shortened by 1 base and J by 1 base, with 11 bases between the two germline ends. This CDR3 comprises 15 residues. CDR3 sequence: CASSIVGEISYEQYF. DNA of the CDR3: TGTGCCAGTAGTATAGTTGGGGAGATTTCCTACGAGCAGTACTTC.

J is TRBJ2-1 and V is TRBV7-9, with D perhaps TRBD2 (6 bases). Germline assignment: CDR1 SEHNR and CDR2 FQNEAQ (reference sequence). This CDR3 contains 13 residues. Trimming took off 0 bases at V and 9 bases at J, with 9 bases between the two ends. The CDR3 DNA reads as TGTGCCAGCAGCTTAGCGGCTAGCGTTGAGCAGTTCTTC. This translates into CASSLAASVEQFF.

This chain connects TRBV5-1 to TRBJ1-5; D is unresolved. Germline V gene lookup returns CDR1 SGHRS and CDR2 YFSETQ. Deletions cut 0 bases from V and 3 bases from J, with 7 bases between. The CDR3 sequence is 14 residues long. CDR3 protein: CASSLGHLNQPQHF. The CDR3 DNA reads as TGCGCCAGCAGCTTGGGGCACCTCAATCAGCCCCAGCATTTT.

The genes are TRBV4-3 and TRBJ2-3, with TRBD2 as a possible D gene (6 bases). This CDR3 comprises 16 residues. Trimming removed 0 bases at V and 4 bases at J, with 14 bases between. Germline V lookup: CDR1 LGHNA, CDR2 YSLEER. CDR3 sequence (DNA): TGCGCCAGCAGCCAAGATCCGGGGGTGAGGGCAGATACGCAGTATTTT. Translated: CASSQDPGVRADTQYF.

The rearrangement joins TRBV7-8 to TRBJ1-2, with a tentative D call TRBD1 (6 bases). The CDR3 extends over 15 amino acids. Trimming removed 5 bases at V and 6 bases at J, with 19 bases between. Germline V gene data show CDR1 as SGHVS and CDR2 as FQNEAQ. The CDR3 spells CASSLGGAQTHGYTF. The CDR3 region has the DNA TGTGCCAGCAGCCTAGGGGGGGCGCAAACCCATGGCTACACCTTC.

In DNA, the CDR3 is TGTGCCAGCAGTTACAACACCCACACTGAAGCTTTCTTT. This gives the protein CASSYNTHTEAFF. This chain connects TRBV6-5 to TRBJ1-1; no clear D. The V end was cut by 2 bases, the J end by 3 bases, with 7 bases between. Per the germline V gene, CDR1 is MNHEY and CDR2 is SVGAGI. The CDR3 is 13 residues long.

The chain combines TRBV3-1 (or the pseudogene TRBV3-2) with TRBJ1-1, with unresolved D. The CDR3 sequence is 13 residues long. The ends were cut back, 4 bases at V and 2 bases at J, with 8 bases in the middle. Germline CDR1 is LGHDT and CDR2 is YNNKEL (reference sequence). DNA of the CDR3: TGTGCCAGCAGCCCCGGACCTAACACTGAAGCTTTCTTT. Translation gives CASSPGPNTEAFF.

V usage is TRBV11-2 and J usage is TRBJ1-6; D is ambiguous. Trimming left V 2 bases short and J 7 bases short, with 15 bases between. This CDR3 spans 16 amino acids. Germline V gene sequence: CDR1 SGHAT, CDR2 FQNNGV. The CDR3 loop is CASSLRAPSPNSPLHF. The CDR3 DNA sequence: TGTGCCAGCAGCTTAAGGGCCCCCTCACCCAATTCACCCCTCCACTTT.

This clone showed up just a few times. The genes are TRBV5-4 and TRBJ2-7; unclear D gene. Trimming took 0 bases from V and 4 from J, leaving 11 bases between them. CDR1 SGHNT and CDR2 YYREEE come from the germline V gene (reference sequence). The CDR3 loop spans 14 amino acids. The CDR3 spells CASSLGRFTYEQYF. CDR3 bases: TGTGCCAGCAGCTTGGGCCGTTTCACATACGAGCAGTACTTC.

This sequence joins TRBV5-6 and TRBJ1-4; tentative D call: TRBD1 (5 bases). Germline V gene data show CDR1 as SGHDT and CDR2 as YYEEEE. The V gene lost 5 bases and the J gene lost 6 bases, with 8 bases spanning the gap. The length of the CDR3 is 12 residues. The DNA for the CDR3 is TGTGCCAGCAGGGGGGTGGATGAAAAACTGTTTTTT. This encodes CASRGVDEKLFF.

Only a few counts were recorded for this clone. J is TRBJ1-3 and V is TRBV18; D unclear. V dropped 3 bases and J dropped 4 bases, with 4 bases sitting between them. This CDR3 contains 12 residues. The germline V gene has CDR1 KGHSH and CDR2 LQKENI. The CDR3 coding sequence is TGTGCCAGCTCACCGAAGGGAAACACCATATATTTT. This sequence encodes CASSPKGNTIYF.

This clone was found once. V gene TRBV5-1 combines with J gene TRBJ2-1, with 11 bases matching TRBD2. CDR3 size: 14 residues. Per the germline V gene, CDR1 is SGHRS and CDR2 is YFSETQ. After removal of 7 bases from V and 7 bases from J, the junction contained 7 bases not matched to a gene. The CDR3 is CASGSGGALNEQFF. CDR3 nucleotides: TGCGCCAGCGGTAGCGGGGGGGCCCTAAATGAGCAGTTCTTC.

This CDR3 reads CATSSRRHKNQPQHF. The CDR3 region has the DNA TGTGCCACCAGCAGTAGGAGACATAAAAATCAGCCCCAGCATTTT. The V call is TRBV15, the J call TRBJ1-5; D gene ambiguous. CDR1 and CDR2 from the germline V gene are LNHNV and YYDKDF (reference sequence). Trimming pared 3 bases from V and 4 bases from J, leaving 13 bases between. CDR3 length: 15 residues.

This clone was recorded only once. This chain links TRBV5-6 with TRBJ2-1; no definite D call. V lost 4 bases, J lost 4 bases, and 18 bases lay in between. From germline, CDR1 is SGHDT and CDR2 YYEEEE. The CDR3 totals 16 residues. CDR3 protein: CASSHETANPYNEQFF. The CDR3 DNA reads TGTGCCAGCAGCCATGAGACTGCAAACCCTTACAATGAGCAGTTCTTC.

The chain carries TRBV6-6 and TRBJ1-2, with D tentatively TRBD1 (6 bases). The CDR3 has 16 residues. Per germline, CDR1 MNHNY and CDR2 SVGAGI (reference sequence). V gave up 6 bases and J gave up 6 bases, with 23 bases separating them. CDR3 coding DNA: TGTGCCAGCAGAGACTTTCGACGCACAGGGACCCATGGCTACACCTTC. Translating gives CASRDFRRTGTHGYTF.